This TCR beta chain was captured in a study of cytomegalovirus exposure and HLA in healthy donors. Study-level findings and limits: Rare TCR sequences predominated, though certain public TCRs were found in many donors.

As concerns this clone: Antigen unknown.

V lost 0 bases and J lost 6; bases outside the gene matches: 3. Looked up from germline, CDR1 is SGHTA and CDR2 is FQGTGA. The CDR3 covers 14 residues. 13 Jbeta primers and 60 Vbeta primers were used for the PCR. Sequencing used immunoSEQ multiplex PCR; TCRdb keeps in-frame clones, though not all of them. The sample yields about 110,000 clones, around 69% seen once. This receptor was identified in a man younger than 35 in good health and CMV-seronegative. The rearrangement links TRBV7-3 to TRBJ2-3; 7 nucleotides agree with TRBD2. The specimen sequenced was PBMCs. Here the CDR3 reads CASSLTSGADTQYF. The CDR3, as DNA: TGTGCCAGCAGCTTAACCAGCGGGGCCGATACGCAGTATTTT.